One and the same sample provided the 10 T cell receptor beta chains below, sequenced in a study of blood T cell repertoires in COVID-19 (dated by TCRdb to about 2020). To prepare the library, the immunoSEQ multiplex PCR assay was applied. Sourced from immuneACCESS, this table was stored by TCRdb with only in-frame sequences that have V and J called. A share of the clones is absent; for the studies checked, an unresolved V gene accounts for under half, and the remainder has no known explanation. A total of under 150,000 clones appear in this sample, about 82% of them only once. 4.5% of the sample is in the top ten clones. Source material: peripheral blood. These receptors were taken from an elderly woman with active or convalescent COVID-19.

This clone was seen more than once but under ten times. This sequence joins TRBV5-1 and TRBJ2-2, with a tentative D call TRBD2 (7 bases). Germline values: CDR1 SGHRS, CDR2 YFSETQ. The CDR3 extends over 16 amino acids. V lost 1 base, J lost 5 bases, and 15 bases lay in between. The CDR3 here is CASSLRSGGATGELFF. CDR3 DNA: TGCGCCAGCAGCTTGAGGTCGGGGGGCGCAACCGGGGAGCTGTTTTTT.

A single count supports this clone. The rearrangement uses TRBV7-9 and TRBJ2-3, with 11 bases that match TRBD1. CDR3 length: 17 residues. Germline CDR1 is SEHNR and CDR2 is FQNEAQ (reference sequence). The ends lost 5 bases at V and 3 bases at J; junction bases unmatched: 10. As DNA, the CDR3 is TGTGCCAGCAGCCCCCCGGGACAGGGGGTCTTGACAGATACGCAGTATTTT. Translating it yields CASSPPGQGVLTDTQYF.

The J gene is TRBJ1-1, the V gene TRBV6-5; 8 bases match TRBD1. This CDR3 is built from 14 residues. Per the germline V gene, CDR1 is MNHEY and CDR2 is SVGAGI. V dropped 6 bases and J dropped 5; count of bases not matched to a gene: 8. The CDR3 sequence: CASSLDRAVTEAFF. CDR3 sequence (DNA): TGTGCCAGCAGCCTGGACAGGGCGGTTACTGAAGCTTTCTTT.

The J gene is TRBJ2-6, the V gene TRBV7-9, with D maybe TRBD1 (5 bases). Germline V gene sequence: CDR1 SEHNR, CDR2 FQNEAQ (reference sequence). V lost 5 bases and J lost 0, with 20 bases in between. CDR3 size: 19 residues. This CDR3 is CASSPRAGGHSSGANVLTF. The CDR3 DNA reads TGTGCCAGCAGCCCTAGGGCCGGCGGACATAGCTCTGGGGCCAACGTCCTGACTTTC.

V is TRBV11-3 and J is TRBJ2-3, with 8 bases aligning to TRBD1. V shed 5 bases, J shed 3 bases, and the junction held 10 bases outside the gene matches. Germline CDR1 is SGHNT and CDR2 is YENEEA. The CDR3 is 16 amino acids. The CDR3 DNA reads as TGTGCCAGCAGCCAAGAGGGGACAGGAGGGACAGATACGCAGTATTTT. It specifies CASSQEGTGGTDTQYF.

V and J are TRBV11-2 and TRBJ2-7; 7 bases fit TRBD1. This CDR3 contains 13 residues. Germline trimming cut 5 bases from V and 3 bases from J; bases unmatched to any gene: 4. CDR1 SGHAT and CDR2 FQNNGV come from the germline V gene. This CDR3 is CASSLGTDYEQYF. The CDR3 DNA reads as TGTGCCAGCAGCCTCGGGACAGACTACGAGCAGTACTTC.

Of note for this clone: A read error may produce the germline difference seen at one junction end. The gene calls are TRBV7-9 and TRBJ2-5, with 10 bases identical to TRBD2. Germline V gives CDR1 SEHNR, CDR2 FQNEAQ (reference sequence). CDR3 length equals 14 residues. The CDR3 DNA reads TGTGCCAGCAGATTAGCGGGAGGACAAGAGACCCAGTACTTC. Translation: CASRLAGGQETQYF. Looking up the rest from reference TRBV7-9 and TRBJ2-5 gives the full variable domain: DTGVSQNPRHKITKRGQNVTFRCDPISEHNRLYWYRQTLGQGPEFLTYFQNEAQLEKSRLLSDRFSAERPKGSFSTLEIQRTEQGDSAMYLCASRLAGGQETQYFGPGTRLLVL.

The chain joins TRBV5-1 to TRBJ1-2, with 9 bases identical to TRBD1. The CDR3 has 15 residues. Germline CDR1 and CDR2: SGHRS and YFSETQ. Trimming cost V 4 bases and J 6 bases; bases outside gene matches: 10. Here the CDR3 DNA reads TGCGCCAGCAGCCGGATTGGGACAGGGTCGGATGGCTACACCTTC. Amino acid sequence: CASSRIGTGSDGYTF.

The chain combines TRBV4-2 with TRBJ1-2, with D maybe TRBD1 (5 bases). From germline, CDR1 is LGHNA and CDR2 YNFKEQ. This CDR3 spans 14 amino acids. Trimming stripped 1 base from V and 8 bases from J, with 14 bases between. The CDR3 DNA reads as TGTGCCAGCAGCCAAGGAGTCGGGGGGGACGGCTACACCTTC. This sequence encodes CASSQGVGGDGYTF.

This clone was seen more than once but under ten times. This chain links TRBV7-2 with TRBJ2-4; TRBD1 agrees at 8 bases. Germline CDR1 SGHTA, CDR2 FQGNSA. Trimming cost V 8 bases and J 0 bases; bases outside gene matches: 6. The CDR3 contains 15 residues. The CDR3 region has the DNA TGTGCCAGCGGAGGGACAGGAGTAGCCAAAAACATTCAGTACTTC. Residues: CASGGTGVAKNIQYF.